The clone carrying this T cell receptor (beta chain) has only one observation. As handled by the study authors: Estimates of nucleated cell counts were drawn from the amplification of reference gene primers. Sequenced by immunoSEQ multiplex PCR; TCRdb stores in-frame clones only, minus some. Clone size and V and J calls were adopted from that table, with D and trimming inferred from the DNA. This table holds some 220,000 clones, about 78% found once. The entry originates in a study of blood T cell repertoires in COVID-19. Study information: Sites across the United States, Italy and Spain contributed samples from acute and convalescent COVID-19.

The CDR3 spans 15 residues. Trimming removed 6 bases from V and 4 bases from J; junction bases left unmatched: 6. CDR1 is LNHDA, CDR2 SQIVND, per germline (reference sequence). The chain couples TRBV19 to TRBJ2-2; 9 nucleotides agree with TRBD1. Source material: peripheral blood. The clonotype comes from a woman aged 65 to 85 with acute or convalescent COVID-19. DNA for the CDR3: TGTGCCAGTAGGGGTAACAGGGGGCTCACCGGGGAGCTGTTTTTT. Its protein is CASRGNRGLTGELFF.